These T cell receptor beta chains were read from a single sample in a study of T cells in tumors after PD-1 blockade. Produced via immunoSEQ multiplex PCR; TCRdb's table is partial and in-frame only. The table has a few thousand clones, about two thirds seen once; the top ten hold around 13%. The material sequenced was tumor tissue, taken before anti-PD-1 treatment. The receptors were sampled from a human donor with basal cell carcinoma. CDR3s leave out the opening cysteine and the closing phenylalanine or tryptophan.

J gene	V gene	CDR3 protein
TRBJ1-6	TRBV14	ASSQNRGGNSPLH
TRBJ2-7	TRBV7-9	ASSGQGSREQY
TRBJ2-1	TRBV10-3	AISGQNEQF
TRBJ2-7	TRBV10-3	AISEVSSYEQY
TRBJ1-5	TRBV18	ASSPQGTGNQPQH
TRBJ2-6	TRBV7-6	ASSLGESGNSGANVLT
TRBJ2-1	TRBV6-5	ASSYRAGIYNEQF
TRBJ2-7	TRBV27	ASSLQVGGREQY
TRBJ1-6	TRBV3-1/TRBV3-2	ASSQGQLGTASPLH
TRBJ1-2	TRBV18	ASSPLGGKDGYT
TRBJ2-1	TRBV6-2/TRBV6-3	ASSYHGQGYYNEQF
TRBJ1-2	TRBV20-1	SASTYYGYT